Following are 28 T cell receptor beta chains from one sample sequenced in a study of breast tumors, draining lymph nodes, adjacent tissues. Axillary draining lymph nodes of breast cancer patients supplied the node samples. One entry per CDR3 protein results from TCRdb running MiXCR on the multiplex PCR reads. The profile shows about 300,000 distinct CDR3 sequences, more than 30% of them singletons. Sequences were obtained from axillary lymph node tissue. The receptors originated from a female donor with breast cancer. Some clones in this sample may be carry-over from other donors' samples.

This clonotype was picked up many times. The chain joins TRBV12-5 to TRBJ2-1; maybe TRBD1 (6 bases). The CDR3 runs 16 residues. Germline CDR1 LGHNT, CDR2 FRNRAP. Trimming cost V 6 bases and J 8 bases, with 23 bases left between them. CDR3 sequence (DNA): TGTGCTAGTGGAGTACTTCGGGACACCCTTCTTCATGAGCAGTTCTTC. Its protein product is CASGVLRDTLLHEQFF.

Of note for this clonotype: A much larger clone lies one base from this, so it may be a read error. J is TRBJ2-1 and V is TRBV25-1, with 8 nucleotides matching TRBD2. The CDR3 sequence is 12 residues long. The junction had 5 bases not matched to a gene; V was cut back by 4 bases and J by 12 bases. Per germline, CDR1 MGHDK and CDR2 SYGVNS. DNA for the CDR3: TGTGCCAGCAGTGCGGGCGGGGGGAGGCAGTTCTTC. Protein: CASSAGGGRQFF.

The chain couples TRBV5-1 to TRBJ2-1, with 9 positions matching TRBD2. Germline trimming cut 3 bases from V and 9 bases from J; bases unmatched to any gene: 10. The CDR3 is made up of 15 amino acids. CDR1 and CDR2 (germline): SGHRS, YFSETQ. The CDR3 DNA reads TGCGCCAGCAGCTGGAGGGGCGGGAGGGCCCCTGAGCAGTTCTTC. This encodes CASSWRGGRAPEQFF.

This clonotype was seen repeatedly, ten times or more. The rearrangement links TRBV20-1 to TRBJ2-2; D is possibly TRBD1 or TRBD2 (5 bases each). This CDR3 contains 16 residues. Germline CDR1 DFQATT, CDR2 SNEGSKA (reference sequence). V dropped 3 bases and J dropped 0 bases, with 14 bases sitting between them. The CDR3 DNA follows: TGCAGTGCTAGTCCACCCGGGACGACGAACACCGGGGAGCTGTTTTTT. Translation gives CSASPPGTTNTGELFF.

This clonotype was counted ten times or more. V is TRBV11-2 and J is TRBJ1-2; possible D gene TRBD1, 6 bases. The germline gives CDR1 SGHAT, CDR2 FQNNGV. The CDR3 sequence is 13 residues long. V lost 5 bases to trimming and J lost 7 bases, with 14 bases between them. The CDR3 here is CASSPQGLGGYTF. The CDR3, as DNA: TGTGCCAGCAGCCCTCAGGGGTTAGGTGGCTACACCTTC.

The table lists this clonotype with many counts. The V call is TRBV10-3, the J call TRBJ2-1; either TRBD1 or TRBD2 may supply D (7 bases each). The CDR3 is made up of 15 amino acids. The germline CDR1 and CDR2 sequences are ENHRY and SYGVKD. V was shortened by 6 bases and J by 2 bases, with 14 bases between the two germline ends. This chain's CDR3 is CAIRGEGATYNEQFF. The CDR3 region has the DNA TGTGCCATCAGGGGGGAGGGGGCAACCTACAATGAGCAGTTCTTC.

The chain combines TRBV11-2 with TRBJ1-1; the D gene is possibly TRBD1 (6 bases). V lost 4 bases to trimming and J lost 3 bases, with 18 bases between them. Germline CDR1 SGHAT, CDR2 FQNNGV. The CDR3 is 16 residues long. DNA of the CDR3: TGTGCCAGCAGCTACGGGGGGGGGGCTTTCGACACTGAAGCTTTCTTT. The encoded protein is CASSYGGGAFDTEAFF.

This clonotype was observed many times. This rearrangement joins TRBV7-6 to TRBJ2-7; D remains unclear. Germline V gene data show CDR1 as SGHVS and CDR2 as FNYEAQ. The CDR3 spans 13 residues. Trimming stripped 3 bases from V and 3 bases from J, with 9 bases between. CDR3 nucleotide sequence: TGTGCCAGCAGCTTGGGATCGCACTACGAGCAGTACTTC. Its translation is CASSLGSHYEQYF. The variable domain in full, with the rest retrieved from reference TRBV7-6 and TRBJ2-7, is GAGVSQSPRYKVTKRGQDVALRCDPISGHVSLYWYRQALGQGPEFLTYFNYEAQQDKSGLPNDRFSAERPEGSISTLTIQRTEQRDSAMYRCASSLGSHYEQYFGPGTRLTVT.

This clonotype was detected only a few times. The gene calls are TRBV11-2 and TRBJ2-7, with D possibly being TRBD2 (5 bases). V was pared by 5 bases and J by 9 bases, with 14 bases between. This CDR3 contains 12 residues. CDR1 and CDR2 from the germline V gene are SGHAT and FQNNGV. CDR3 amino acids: CASSPVAGGQYF. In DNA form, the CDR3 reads TGTGCCAGCAGCCCCGTTGCGGGCGGGCAGTACTTC.

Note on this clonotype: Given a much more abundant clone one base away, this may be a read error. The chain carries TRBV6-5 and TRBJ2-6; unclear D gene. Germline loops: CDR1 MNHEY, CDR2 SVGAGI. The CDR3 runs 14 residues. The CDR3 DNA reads TGTGTCAGCAGTGCTGTCTCTGGGGCCAACGTCCTGACTTTC. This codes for CVSSAVSGANVLTF.

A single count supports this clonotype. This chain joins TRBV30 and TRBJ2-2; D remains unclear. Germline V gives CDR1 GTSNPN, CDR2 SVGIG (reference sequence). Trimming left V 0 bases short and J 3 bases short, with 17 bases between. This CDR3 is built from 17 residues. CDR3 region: CAWSVALPGFHTGELFF. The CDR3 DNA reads TGTGCCTGGAGTGTAGCCCTCCCTGGGTTTCACACCGGGGAGCTGTTTTTT.

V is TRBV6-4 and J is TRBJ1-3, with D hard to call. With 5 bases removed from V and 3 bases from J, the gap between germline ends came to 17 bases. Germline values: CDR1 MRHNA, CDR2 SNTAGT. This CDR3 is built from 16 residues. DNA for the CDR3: TGTGCCAGCAGTCCCGCTGAAGGTTTCGGTGGAAACACCATATATTTT. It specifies CASSPAEGFGGNTIYF.

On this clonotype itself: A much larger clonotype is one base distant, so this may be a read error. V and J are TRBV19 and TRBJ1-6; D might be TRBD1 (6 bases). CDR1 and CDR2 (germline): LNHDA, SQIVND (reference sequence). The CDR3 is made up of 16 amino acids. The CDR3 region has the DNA TGTGCCAGCAGTTCCGCCGACAAGGGGGACAATTCACCCCTCTACTTT. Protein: CASSSADKGDNSPLYF.

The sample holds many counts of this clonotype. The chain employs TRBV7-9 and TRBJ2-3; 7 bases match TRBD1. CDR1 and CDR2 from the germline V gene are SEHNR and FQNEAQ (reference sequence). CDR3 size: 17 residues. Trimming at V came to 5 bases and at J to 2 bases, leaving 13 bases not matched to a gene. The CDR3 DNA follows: TGTGCCAGCAGCGGAGCTCGACAGGGTGGTCTCACAGATACGCAGTATTTT. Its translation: CASSGARQGGLTDTQYF.

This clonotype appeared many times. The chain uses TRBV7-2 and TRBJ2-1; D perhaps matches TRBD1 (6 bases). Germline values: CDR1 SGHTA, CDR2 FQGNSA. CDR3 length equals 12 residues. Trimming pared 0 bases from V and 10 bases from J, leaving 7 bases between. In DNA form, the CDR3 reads TGTGCCAGCAGCTTAGCCCAGGGGGAGCAGTTCTTC. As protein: CASSLAQGEQFF. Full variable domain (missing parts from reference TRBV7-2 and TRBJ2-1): GAGVSQSPSNKVTEKGKDVELRCDPISGHTALYWYRQSLGQGLEFLIYFQGNSAPDKSGLPSDRFSAERTGGSVSTLTIQRTQQEDSAVYLCASSLAQGEQFFGPGTRLTVL.

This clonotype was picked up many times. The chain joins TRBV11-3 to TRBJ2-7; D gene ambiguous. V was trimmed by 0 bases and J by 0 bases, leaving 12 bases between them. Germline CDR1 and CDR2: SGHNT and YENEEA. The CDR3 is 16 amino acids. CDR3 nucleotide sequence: TGTGCCAGCAGCTTAGATCGACTCCCTTCCTCCTACGAGCAGTACTTC. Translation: CASSLDRLPSSYEQYF.

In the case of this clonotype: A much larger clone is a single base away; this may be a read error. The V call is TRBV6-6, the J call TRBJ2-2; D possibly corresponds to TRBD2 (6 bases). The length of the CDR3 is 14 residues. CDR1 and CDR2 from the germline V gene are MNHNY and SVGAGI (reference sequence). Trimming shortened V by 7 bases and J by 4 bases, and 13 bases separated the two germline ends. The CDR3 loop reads CASNIRESTGELFF. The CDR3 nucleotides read TGTGCCAGCAACATCCGGGAGAGCACCGGGGAGCTGTTTTTT.

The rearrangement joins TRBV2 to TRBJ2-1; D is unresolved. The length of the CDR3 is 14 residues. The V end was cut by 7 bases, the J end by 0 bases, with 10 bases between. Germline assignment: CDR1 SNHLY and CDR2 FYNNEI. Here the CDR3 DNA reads TGTGCCAGCATAGGGCAAGGCTCCTACAATGAGCAGTTCTTC. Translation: CASIGQGSYNEQFF.

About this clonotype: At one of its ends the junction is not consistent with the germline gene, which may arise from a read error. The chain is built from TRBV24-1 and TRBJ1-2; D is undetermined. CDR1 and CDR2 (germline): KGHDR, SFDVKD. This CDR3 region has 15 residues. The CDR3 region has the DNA TGTGCCAGCAGTTTAGGTGCAGGCGTCATCTGTGGCTACACCTTC. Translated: CASSLGAGVICGYTF.

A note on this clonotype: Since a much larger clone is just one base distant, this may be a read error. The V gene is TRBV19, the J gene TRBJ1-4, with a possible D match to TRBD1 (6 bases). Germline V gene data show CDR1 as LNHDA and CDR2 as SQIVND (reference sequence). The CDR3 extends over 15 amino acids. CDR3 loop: CASSISGASNERLFF. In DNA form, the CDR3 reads TGTGCCAGTAGTATATCGGGGGCCTCTAATGAAAGACTGTTTTTT.

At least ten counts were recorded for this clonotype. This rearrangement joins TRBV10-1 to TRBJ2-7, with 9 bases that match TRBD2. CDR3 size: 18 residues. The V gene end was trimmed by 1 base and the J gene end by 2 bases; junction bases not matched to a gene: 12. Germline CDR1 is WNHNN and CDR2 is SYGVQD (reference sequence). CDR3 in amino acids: CASSEFDLREGRPYEQYF. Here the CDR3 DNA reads TGCGCCAGCAGTGAGTTCGATTTGCGGGAGGGCCGCCCCTACGAGCAGTACTTC.

CDR3 protein: CASGPEGAETQYF. CDR3 in DNA: TGTGCTAGTGGTCCAGAGGGGGCGGAGACCCAGTACTTC. This chain joins TRBV12-5 and TRBJ2-5; 7 positions match TRBD1. Germline loops: CDR1 LGHNT, CDR2 FRNRAP. The CDR3 totals 13 residues. Trimming at V came to 5 bases and at J to 5 bases, leaving 5 bases not matched to a gene. The full variable domain, rest sourced from reference TRBV12-5 and TRBJ2-5, is DARVTQTPRHKVTEMGQEVTMRCQPILGHNTVFWYRQTMMQGLELLAYFRNRAPLDDSGMPKDRFSAEMPDATLATLKIQPSEPRDSAVYFCASGPEGAETQYFGPGTRLLVL.

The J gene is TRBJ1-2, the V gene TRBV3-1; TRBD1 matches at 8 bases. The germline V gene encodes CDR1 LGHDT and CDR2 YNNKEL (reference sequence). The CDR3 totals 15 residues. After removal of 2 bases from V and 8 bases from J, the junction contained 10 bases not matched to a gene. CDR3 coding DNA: TGTGCCAGCAGCCAACAAGTGACAGGGGCGGGGGGCTACACCTTC. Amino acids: CASSQQVTGAGGYTF.

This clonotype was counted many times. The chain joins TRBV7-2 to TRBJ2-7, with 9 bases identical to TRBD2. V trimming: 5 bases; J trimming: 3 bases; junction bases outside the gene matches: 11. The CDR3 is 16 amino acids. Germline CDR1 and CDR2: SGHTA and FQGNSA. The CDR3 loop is CASSQAGGGTNYEQYF. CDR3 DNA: TGTGCCAGCAGCCAAGCGGGGGGTGGAACCAACTACGAGCAGTACTTC.

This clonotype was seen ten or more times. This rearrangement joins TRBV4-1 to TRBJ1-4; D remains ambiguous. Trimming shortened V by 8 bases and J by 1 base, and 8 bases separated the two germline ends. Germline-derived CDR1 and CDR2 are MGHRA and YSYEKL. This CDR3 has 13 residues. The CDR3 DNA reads TGCGCCAGCCGCGGCGGAACTAATGAAAAACTGTTTTTT. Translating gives CASRGGTNEKLFF.

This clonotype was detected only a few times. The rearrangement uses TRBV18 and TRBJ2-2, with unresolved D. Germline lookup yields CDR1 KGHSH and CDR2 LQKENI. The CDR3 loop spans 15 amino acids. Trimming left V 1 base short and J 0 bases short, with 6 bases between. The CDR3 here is CASSPRQANTGELFF. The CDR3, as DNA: TGTGCCAGCTCACCACGGCAGGCGAACACCGGGGAGCTGTTTTTT.

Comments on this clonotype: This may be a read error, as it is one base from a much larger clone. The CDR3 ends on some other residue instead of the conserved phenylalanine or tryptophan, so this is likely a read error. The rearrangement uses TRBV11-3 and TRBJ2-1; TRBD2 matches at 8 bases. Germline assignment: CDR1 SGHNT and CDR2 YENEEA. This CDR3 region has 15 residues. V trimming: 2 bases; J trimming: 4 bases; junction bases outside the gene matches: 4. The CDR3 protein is CASSLRTGGYNEQFL. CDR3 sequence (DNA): TGTGCCAGCAGCTTACGGACGGGAGGGTACAATGAGCAGTTCCTC.

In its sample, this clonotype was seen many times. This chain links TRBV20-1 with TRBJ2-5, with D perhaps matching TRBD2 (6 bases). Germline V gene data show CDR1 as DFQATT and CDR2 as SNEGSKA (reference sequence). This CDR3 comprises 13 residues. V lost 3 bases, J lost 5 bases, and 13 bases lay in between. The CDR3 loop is CSASPTRRETQYF. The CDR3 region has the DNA TGCAGTGCTAGTCCGACTAGAAGGGAGACCCAGTACTTC.